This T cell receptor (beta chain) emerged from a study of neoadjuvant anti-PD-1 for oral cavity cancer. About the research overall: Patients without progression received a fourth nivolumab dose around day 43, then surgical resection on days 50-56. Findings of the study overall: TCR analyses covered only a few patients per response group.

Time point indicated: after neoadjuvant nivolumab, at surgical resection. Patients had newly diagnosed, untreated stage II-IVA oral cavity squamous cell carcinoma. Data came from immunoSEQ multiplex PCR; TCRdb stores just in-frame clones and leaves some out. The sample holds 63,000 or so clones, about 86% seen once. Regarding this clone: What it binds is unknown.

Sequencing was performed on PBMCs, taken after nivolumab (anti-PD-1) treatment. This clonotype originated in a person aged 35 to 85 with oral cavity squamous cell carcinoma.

The CDR3 DNA sequence: TGTGCCTGGAGCCCCATCGAGGGGGCCGAAGCTTTCTTT. Its protein product is CAWSPIEGAEAFF. J is TRBJ1-1 and V is TRBV30; TRBD1 aligns across 7 bases. CDR3 length: 13 amino acids. The ends lost 3 bases at V and 8 bases at J; junction bases unmatched: 9. Germline V lookup: CDR1 GTSNPN, CDR2 SVGIG (reference sequence).